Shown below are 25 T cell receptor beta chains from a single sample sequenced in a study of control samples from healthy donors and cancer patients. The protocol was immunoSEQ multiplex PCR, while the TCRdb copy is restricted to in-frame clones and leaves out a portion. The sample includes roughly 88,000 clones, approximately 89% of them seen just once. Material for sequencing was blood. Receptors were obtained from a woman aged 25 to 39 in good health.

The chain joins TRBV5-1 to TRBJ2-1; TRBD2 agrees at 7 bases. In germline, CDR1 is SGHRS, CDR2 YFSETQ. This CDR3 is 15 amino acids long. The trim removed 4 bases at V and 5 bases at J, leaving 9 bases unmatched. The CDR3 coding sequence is TGCGCCAGCAGCCTCTCCGGGACTAACCACAATGAGCAGTTCTTC. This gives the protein CASSLSGTNHNEQFF.

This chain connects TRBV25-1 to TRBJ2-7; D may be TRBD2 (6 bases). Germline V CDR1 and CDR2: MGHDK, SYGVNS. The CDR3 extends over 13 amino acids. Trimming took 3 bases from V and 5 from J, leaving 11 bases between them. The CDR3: CASSEWGEDEQYF. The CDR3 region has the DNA TGTGCCAGCAGTGAGTGGGGGGAGGACGAGCAGTACTTC.

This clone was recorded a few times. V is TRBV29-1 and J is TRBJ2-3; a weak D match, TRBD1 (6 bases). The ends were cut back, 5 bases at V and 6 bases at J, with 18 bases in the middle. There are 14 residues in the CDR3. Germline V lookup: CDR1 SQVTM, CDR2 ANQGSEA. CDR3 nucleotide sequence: TGCAGCGTTCTACCCGGACAGCCCGCGGATACGCAGTATTTT. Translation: CSVLPGQPADTQYF.

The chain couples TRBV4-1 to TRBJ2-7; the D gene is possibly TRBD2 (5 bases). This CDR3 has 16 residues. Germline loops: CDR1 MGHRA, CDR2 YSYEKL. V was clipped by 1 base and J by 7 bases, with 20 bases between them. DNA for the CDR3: TGCGCCAGCAGCCAAGCATTGGACTGGGAGTCTACGGAGCAGTACTTC. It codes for CASSQALDWESTEQYF.

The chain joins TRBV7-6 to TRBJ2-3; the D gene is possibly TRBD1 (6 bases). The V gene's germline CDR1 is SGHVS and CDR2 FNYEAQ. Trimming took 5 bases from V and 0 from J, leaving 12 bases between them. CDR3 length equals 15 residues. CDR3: CASSQPDSSTDTQYF. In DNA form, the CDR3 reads TGTGCCAGCAGCCAGCCGGACAGCAGCACAGATACGCAGTATTTT.

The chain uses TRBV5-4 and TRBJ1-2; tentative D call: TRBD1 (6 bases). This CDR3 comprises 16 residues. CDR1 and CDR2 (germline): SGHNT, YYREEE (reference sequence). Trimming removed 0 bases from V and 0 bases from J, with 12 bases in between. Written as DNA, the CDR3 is TGTGCCAGCAGCTTGGCCGGACAGAGATCTAACTATGGCTACACCTTC. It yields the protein CASSLAGQRSNYGYTF. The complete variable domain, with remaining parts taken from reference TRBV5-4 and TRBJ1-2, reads ETGVTQSPTHLIKTRGQQVTLRCSSQSGHNTVSWYQQALGQGPQFIFQYYREEENGRGNFPPRFSGLQFPNYSSELNVNALELDDSALYLCASSLAGQRSNYGYTFGSGTRLTVV.

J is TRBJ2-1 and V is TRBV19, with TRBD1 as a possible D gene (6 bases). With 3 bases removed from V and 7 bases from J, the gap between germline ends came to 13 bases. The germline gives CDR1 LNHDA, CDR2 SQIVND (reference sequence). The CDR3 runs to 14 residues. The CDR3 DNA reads TGTGCCAGTAGTATCCGGACAGCGGTTAATGAGCAGTTCTTC. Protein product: CASSIRTAVNEQFF.

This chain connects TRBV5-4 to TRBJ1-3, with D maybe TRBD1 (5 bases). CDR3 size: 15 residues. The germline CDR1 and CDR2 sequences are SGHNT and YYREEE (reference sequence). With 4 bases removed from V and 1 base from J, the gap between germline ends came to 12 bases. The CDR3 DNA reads TGTGCCAGCAGCCGGGGGGGGAGGTCTGGAAACACCATATATTTT. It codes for CASSRGGRSGNTIYF.

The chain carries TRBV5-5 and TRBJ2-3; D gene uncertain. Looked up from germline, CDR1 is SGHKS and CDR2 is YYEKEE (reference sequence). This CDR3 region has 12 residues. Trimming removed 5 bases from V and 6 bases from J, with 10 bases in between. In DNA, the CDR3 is TGTGCCAGCAGTTCGTCCGGGGATACGCAGTATTTT. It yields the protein CASSSSGDTQYF.

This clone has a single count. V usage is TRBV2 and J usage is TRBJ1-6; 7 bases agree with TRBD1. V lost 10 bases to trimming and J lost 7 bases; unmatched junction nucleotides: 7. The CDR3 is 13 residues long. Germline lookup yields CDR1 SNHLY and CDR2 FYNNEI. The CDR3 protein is CATTGTENSPLHF. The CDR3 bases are TGTGCCACAACCGGGACAGAAAATTCACCCCTCCACTTT. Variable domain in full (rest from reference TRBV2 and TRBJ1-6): EPEVTQTPSHQVTQMGQEVILRCVPISNHLYFYWYRQILGQKVEFLVSFYNNEISEKSEIFDDQFSVERPDGSNFTLKIRSTKLEDSAMYFCATTGTENSPLHFGNGTRLTVT.

The chain's CDR3 is CASSLMGQGGSNEQFF. DNA for the CDR3: TGTGCCAGCAGCTTAATGGGACAGGGCGGGAGCAATGAGCAGTTCTTC. The V and J genes are TRBV11-3 and TRBJ2-1; 9 bases line up with TRBD1. V trimming: 2 bases; J trimming: 6 bases; junction bases outside the gene matches: 8. CDR3 length: 16 residues. Germline-derived CDR1 and CDR2 are SGHNT and YENEEA.

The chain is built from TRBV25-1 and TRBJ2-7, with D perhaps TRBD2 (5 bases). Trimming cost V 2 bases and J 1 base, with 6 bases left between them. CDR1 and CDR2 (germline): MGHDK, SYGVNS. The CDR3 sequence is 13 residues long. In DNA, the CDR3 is TGTGCCAGCAGTGAAGCGGGTTCCTACGAGCAGTACTTC. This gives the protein CASSEAGSYEQYF.

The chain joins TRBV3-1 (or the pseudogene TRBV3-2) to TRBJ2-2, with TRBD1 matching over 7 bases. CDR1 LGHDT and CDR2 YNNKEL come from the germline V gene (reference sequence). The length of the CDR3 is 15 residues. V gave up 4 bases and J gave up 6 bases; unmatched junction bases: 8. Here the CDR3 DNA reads TGTGCCAGCAGCCGAAGACAGGGTCAGGCCGGGGAGCTGTTTTTT. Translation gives CASSRRQGQAGELFF.

CDR3 in amino acids: CASSLATSSYNEQFF. In DNA form, the CDR3 reads TGTGCCAGCAGCTTAGCGACAAGCTCCTACAATGAGCAGTTCTTC. The rearrangement uses TRBV11-2 and TRBJ2-1; unclear D gene. V dropped 1 base and J dropped 0 bases, with 7 bases sitting between them. Germline CDR1 SGHAT, CDR2 FQNNGV. The CDR3 covers 15 residues.

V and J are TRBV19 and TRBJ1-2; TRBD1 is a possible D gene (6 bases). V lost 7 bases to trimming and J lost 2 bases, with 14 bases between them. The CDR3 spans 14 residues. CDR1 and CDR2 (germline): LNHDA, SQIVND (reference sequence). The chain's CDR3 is CASTPARGNYGYTF. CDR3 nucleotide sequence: TGTGCCAGTACCCCGGCCAGGGGAAACTATGGCTACACCTTC.

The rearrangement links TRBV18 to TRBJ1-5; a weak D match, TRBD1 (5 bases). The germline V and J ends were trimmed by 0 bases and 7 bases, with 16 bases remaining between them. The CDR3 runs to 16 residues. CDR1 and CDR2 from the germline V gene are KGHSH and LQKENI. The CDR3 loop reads CASSPPGGPFSQPQHF. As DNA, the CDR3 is TGTGCCAGCTCACCACCTGGGGGTCCATTCTCACAGCCCCAGCATTTT.

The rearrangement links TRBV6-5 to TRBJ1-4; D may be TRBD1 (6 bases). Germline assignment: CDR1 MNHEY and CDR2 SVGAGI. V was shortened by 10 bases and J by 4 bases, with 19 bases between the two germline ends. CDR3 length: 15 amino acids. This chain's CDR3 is CATHRGGAYNEKLFF. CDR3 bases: TGTGCCACCCACCGGGGGGGGGCCTATAATGAAAAACTGTTTTTT.

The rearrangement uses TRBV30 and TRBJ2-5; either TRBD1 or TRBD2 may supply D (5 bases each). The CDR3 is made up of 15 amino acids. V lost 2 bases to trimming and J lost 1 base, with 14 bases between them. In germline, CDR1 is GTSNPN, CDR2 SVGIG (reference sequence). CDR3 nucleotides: TGTGCCTGGAGTCCGGGGCAGCCACGCCAAGAGACCCAGTACTTC. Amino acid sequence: CAWSPGQPRQETQYF.

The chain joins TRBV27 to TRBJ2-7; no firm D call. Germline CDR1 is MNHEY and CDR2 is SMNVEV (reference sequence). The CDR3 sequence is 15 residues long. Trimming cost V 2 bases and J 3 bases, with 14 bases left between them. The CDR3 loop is CASSLKPDTYYEQYF. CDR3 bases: TGTGCCAGCAGTTTAAAGCCTGACACTTACTACGAGCAGTACTTC.

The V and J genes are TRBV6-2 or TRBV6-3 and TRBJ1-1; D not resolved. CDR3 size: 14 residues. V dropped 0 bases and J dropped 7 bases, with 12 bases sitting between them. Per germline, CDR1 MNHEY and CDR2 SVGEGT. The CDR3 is CASSYSPRRIEAFF. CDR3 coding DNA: TGTGCCAGCAGTTACTCGCCGAGGAGGATTGAAGCTTTCTTT.

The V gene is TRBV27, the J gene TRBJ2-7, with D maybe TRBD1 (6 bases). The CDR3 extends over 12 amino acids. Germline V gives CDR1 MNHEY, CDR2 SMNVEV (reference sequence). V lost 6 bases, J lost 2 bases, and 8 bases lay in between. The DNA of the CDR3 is TGTGCCAGCAGACAGGGTCCCTACGAGCAGTACTTC. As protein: CASRQGPYEQYF.

The DNA for the CDR3 is TGTGCCAGCTCACCTTCCCCCTTATATCAGCCCCAGCATTTT. It translates to CASSPSPLYQPQHF. The V and J genes are TRBV18 and TRBJ1-5; D not certain. Trimming pared 3 bases from V and 5 bases from J, leaving 11 bases between. In germline, CDR1 is KGHSH, CDR2 LQKENI. CDR3 length: 14 residues. Supplemented by reference TRBV18 and TRBJ1-5, the full variable domain reads NAGVMQNPRHLVRRRGQEARLRCSPMKGHSHVYWYRQLPEEGLKFMVYLQKENIIDESGMPKERFSAEFPKEGPSILRIQQVVRGDSAAYFCASSPSPLYQPQHFGDGTRLSIL.

CDR3 amino acids: CAWGTGVSANEKLFF. CDR3 coding DNA: TGTGCCTGGGGGACAGGGGTTTCGGCTAATGAAAAACTGTTTTTT. The chain recombines TRBV30 with TRBJ1-4, with 10 bases fitting TRBD1. Germline V gene sequence: CDR1 GTSNPN, CDR2 SVGIG (reference sequence). Trimming cost V 5 bases and J 3 bases; bases outside gene matches: 6. CDR3 length: 15 amino acids.

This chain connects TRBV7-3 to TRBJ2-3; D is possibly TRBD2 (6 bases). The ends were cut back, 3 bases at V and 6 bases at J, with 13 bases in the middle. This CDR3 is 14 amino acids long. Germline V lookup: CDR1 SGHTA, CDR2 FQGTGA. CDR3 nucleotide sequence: TGTGCCAGCAGCTTCGTGACTGGGGGGGATACGCAGTATTTT. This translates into CASSFVTGGDTQYF.

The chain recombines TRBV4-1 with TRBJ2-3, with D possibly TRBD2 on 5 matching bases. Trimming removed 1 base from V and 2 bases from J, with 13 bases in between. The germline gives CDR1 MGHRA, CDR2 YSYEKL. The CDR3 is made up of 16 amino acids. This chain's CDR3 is CASSQGTPRPTDTQYF. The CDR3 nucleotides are TGCGCCAGCAGCCAAGGGACTCCCCGTCCCACAGATACGCAGTATTTT.